This T cell receptor (beta chain) was identified during a study of siplizumab effects on memory and regulatory T cells. Clones were read by immunoSEQ multiplex PCR, and TCRdb kept only the in-frame ones, dropping some. The data show around 45,000 clones, over 75% seen once. This clonotype originated in a human donor in good health. Sequencing input: naive CD8+ T cells sorted from blood.

The CDR3, as DNA: TGTGCCAGCAGGTACTCTAGGGGCACCGGGGAGCTGTTTTTT. It encodes CASRYSRGTGELFF. The rearrangement links TRBV27 to TRBJ2-2; D may be TRBD1 (5 bases). V was cut by 6 bases and J by 4 bases, with 12 bases left in between. Germline V gives CDR1 MNHEY, CDR2 SMNVEV (reference sequence). The CDR3 is 14 residues long.